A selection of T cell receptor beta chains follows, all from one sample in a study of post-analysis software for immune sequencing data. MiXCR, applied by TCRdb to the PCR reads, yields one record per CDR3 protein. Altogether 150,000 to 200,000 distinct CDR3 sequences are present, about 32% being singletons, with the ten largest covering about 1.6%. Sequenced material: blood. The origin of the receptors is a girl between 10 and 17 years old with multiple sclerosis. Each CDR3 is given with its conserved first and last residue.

CAIRASGDFYEQYF	TRBV10-3	TRBJ2-7	14
CASSLGTSGSIGEQFF	TRBV12-3/TRBV12-4	TRBJ2-1	16
CATAPSAENTEAFF	TRBV5-1	TRBJ1-1	14
CASSSTGRDEQFF	TRBV7-3	TRBJ2-1	13
CASSSNSPLHF	TRBV27	TRBJ1-6	11
CASSPRPTGQVSYNEQYF	TRBV7-6	TRBJ2-7	18
CASSRLYNEQFF	TRBV3-1	TRBJ2-1	12
CASSFRGELTNTEAFF	TRBV28	TRBJ1-1	16
CASSQGLAVGETQYF	TRBV7-7	TRBJ2-5	15
CASSDGGQGRNEQFF	TRBV10-2	TRBJ2-1	15
CTSSSRSGGADTQYF	TRBV7-2	TRBJ2-3	15
CSGIEGRGGYTF	TRBV29-1	TRBJ1-2	12
CASSYPGLAGPSSYNEQFF	TRBV5-1	TRBJ2-1	19
CASSQGFSGEQYF	TRBV12-3/TRBV12-4	TRBJ2-7	13
CASSPTLKGGYGYTF	TRBV19	TRBJ1-2	15
CATSDPGWGSKNIQYF	TRBV24-1	TRBJ2-4	16
CASSFSWTGKSGEQYF	TRBV12-3/TRBV12-4	TRBJ2-7	16
CASSLSGRANTGELFF	TRBV12-3/TRBV12-4	TRBJ2-2	16
CSASGQADQPQHF	TRBV20-1	TRBJ1-5	13
CASSFSGQGGYSNQPQHF	TRBV27	TRBJ1-5	18
CASSLSGTSGLMNTGELFF	TRBV5-1	TRBJ2-2	19
CASSASQGSNQPQHF	TRBV28	TRBJ1-5	15
CASSQGDRVYTGELFF	TRBV12-3/TRBV12-4	TRBJ2-2	16
CASRETDTYNEQFF	TRBV27	TRBJ2-1	14
CATSRDSSYNSPLHF	TRBV15	TRBJ1-6	15
CASSRSTEAFF	TRBV28	TRBJ1-1	11
CASSWTGTGTEAFF	TRBV7-9	TRBJ1-1	14
CSAHGAGESQDTQYF	TRBV20-1	TRBJ2-3	15
CASSYLIGSSNQPQHF	TRBV7-8	TRBJ1-5	16
CSAGLGGAGTDTQYF	TRBV20-1	TRBJ2-3	15
CASRPSGSSYNEQFF	TRBV12-3/TRBV12-4	TRBJ2-1	15
CASSFTGTGVMNTEAFF	TRBV11-2	TRBJ1-1	17
CASVSGSGNTGELFF	TRBV6-1	TRBJ2-2	15
CASSLSGTSGTGELFF	TRBV7-2	TRBJ2-2	16
CSARDRVSGAGEQFF	TRBV20-1	TRBJ2-1	15
CSAGTSGNTDTQYF	TRBV20-1	TRBJ2-3	14
CASSPGTSGGYNEQFF	TRBV5-1	TRBJ2-1	16
CAITPGTGELFF	TRBV10-3	TRBJ2-2	12
CASSWDGGAYEQYF	TRBV7-2	TRBJ2-7	14
CSVTRDNSFWNEQFF	TRBV29-1	TRBJ2-1	15
CSAEYLGGAGETQYF	TRBV20-1	TRBJ2-5	15
CASRSTGGDEQYF	TRBV7-9	.	13